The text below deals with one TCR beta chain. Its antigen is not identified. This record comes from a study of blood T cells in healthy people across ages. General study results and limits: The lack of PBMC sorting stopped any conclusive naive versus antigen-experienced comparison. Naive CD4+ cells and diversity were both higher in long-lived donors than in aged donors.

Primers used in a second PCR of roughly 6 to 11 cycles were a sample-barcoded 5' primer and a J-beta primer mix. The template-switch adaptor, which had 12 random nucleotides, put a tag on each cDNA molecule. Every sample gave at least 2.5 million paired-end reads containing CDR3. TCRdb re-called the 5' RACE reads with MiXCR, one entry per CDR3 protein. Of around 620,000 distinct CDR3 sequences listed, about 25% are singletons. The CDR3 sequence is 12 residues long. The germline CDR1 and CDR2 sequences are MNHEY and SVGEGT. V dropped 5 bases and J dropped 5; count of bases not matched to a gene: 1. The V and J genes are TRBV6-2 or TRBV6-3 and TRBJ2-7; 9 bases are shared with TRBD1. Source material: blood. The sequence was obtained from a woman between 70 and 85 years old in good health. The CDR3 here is CASSRQGDEQYF. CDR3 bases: TGTGCCAGCAGTCGACAGGGGGACGAGCAGTACTTC.